The text below deals with one TCR beta chain. This sample was taken from a study of blood T cells in healthy people across ages. The length of the CDR3 is 14 residues. V lost 0 bases and J lost 5; bases outside the gene matches: 6. CDR1 and CDR2 (germline): SQVTM, ANQGSEA. A second roughly 6 to 11 cycle PCR used barcoded and J-beta primers. TCRdb re-analysed the 5' RACE reads in MiXCR, keeping a single row per CDR3 protein. Of around 1.7 million distinct CDR3 sequences listed, over 25% were seen once; the top ten hold 6.5% to 8.5%. The clonotype originates from a woman between 25 and 40 years old in good health. J is TRBJ1-2 and V is TRBV29-1, with 7 bases that match TRBD1. The sample was blood. The CDR3 nucleotides are TGCAGCGTTGAAGATCCCCAGGGGGGGTATGGCTACACCTTC. This codes for CSVEDPQGGYGYTF.